One and the same sample provided the 2 T cell receptor beta chains below, sequenced in a study of cytotoxic CD8 clonotypes in ibrutinib-treated CLL. Only in-frame clones appear in the TCRdb table, and some are missing; sequencing was by immunoSEQ multiplex PCR. The sample contains about 130,000 clones, approximately 81% of which appear only once. Material: PBMCs, obtained after 24 months of ibrutinib treatment. These receptors were collected from a human donor with chronic lymphocytic leukemia.

The V and J genes are TRBV15 and TRBJ1-6, with 7 positions matching TRBD1. There are 16 residues in the CDR3. V trimming: 1 base; J trimming: 7 bases; junction bases outside the gene matches: 7. The germline CDR1 and CDR2 sequences are LNHNV and YYDKDF (reference sequence). The CDR3 spells CATSRGYRGENSPLHF. The CDR3 region has the DNA TGTGCCACCAGCAGAGGATACAGGGGCGAGAATTCACCCCTCCACTTT. The full variable domain, with the rest looked up from reference TRBV15 and TRBJ1-6, is DAMVIQNPRYQVTQFGKPVTLSCSQTLNHNVMYWYQQKSSQAPKLLFHYYDKDFNNEADTPDNFQSRRPNTSFCFLDIRSPGLGDTAMYLCATSRGYRGENSPLHFGNGTRLTVT.

V gene TRBV30 combines with J gene TRBJ1-2; D perhaps matches TRBD1 (5 bases). Trimming left V 0 bases short and J 3 bases short, with 5 bases between. The CDR3 length is 12 residues. Germline V gives CDR1 GTSNPN, CDR2 SVGIG (reference sequence). CDR3: CAWSVQDYGYTF. For the CDR3, the DNA is TGTGCCTGGAGTGTACAGGACTATGGCTACACCTTC.